The 19 T cell receptor beta chains below come from one sample, sequenced in a study of post-analysis software for immune sequencing data. General observations from the study: Patients had higher frequencies than controls of a handful of TRBV segments, including TRBV5-6, TRBV5-1 and TRBV20-1.

Prepared libraries of TCR beta cDNA carried unique molecular identifiers. TCRdb reprocessed the PCR reads via MiXCR and lists one record per CDR3 protein. Of roughly 650,000 distinct CDR3 sequences listed, around 60% are singletons. These receptors' targets are unknown. The sample comprised blood. These receptor sequences come from a girl aged 2 to 9 with multiple sclerosis.

The V call is TRBV11-2, the J call TRBJ2-6, with D hard to call. Germline V CDR1 and CDR2: SGHAT, FQNNGV. The CDR3 consists of 15 residues. Trimming stripped 3 bases from V and 0 bases from J, with 6 bases between. CDR3 bases: TGTGCCAGCAGCTTCAGCACCTCTGGGGCCAACGTCCTGACTTTC. Amino acids: CASSFSTSGANVLTF.

The chain uses TRBV20-1 and TRBJ2-1, with 10 bases aligning to TRBD2. V gave up 3 bases and J gave up 9 bases; unmatched junction bases: 5. CDR1 DFQATT and CDR2 SNEGSKA come from the germline V gene (reference sequence). CDR3 length: 13 amino acids. The CDR3 here is CSASSGGNGEQFF. Written as DNA, the CDR3 is TGCAGTGCTAGTAGCGGGGGGAATGGTGAGCAGTTCTTC.

V usage is TRBV7-2 and J usage is TRBJ2-3; D is possibly TRBD1 (6 bases). The CDR3 consists of 14 residues. From germline, CDR1 is SGHTA and CDR2 FQGNSA. The V and J ends lost 5 bases and 6 bases respectively, with 15 bases between them. The CDR3 sequence: CASSLGANRDTQYF. CDR3 sequence (DNA): TGTGCCAGCAGCCTGGGGGCGAATCGGGATACGCAGTATTTT.

The chain combines TRBV6-6 with TRBJ2-7; 7 nucleotides line up with TRBD1. The CDR3 has 13 residues. J gave up 6 bases and V 4 bases, and 6 bases lay outside the gene matches. Germline assignment: CDR1 MNHNY and CDR2 SVGAGI (reference sequence). The CDR3 loop is CASSSRGNREQYF. In DNA form, the CDR3 reads TGTGCCAGCAGTTCCAGGGGGAACCGCGAGCAGTACTTC.

The V call is TRBV7-2, the J call TRBJ2-1, with a possible D match to TRBD2 (7 bases). The CDR3 length is 18 residues. Germline V CDR1 and CDR2: SGHTA, FQGNSA. Trimming stripped 7 bases from V and 3 bases from J, with 25 bases between. The CDR3 loop is CASTMNRALARSYNEQFF. CDR3 sequence (DNA): TGTGCCAGCACCATGAACAGGGCACTAGCGAGAAGCTACAATGAGCAGTTCTTC. The full variable domain, its missing parts supplied by reference TRBV7-2 and TRBJ2-1, is GAGVSQSPSNKVTEKGKDVELRCDPISGHTALYWYRQSLGQGLEFLIYFQGNSAPDKSGLPSDRFSAERTGGSVSTLTIQRTQQEDSAVYLCASTMNRALARSYNEQFFGPGTRLTVL.

The chain uses TRBV10-3 and TRBJ1-1; tentative D call: TRBD1 (6 bases). V gave up 7 bases and J gave up 4 bases, with 10 bases separating them. Germline CDR1 ENHRY, CDR2 SYGVKD. This CDR3 has 12 residues. The CDR3 protein is CAITGGGTEAFF. In nucleotides, the CDR3 is TGTGCCATCACGGGGGGCGGCACTGAAGCTTTCTTT.

This clonotype was observed a few times. The chain joins TRBV20-1 to TRBJ2-5; 9 bases are shared with TRBD1. Germline CDR1 reads DFQATT; CDR2 reads SNEGSKA (reference sequence). CDR3 size: 15 residues. V was pared by 1 base and J by 4 bases, with 7 bases of the junction left unmatched. In DNA form, the CDR3 reads TGCAGTGCTAGAGTTTGGGACAGGGTGGGAGAGACCCAGTACTTC. Amino acids: CSARVWDRVGETQYF.

The chain carries TRBV20-1 and TRBJ2-1; 14 bases are a match to TRBD2. V was clipped by 3 bases and J by 6 bases; unmatched bases: 1. The CDR3 consists of 14 residues. Germline CDR1 DFQATT, CDR2 SNEGSKA (reference sequence). As DNA, the CDR3 is TGCAGTGCTAGTGGGACTAGCGGGAGCAATGAGCAGTTCTTC. It encodes CSASGTSGSNEQFF.

The chain recombines TRBV4-1 with TRBJ2-1; TRBD2 agrees at 9 bases. The CDR3 spans 17 residues. The V gene end was trimmed by 1 base and the J gene end by 2 bases; junction bases not matched to a gene: 6. Germline values: CDR1 MGHRA, CDR2 YSYEKL. CDR3 coding DNA: TGCGCCAGCAGCCAAGTACCCATAGCGGGAGCCTACAATGAGCAGTTCTTC. This sequence encodes CASSQVPIAGAYNEQFF.

V gene TRBV14 combines with J gene TRBJ2-1; 7 bases align to TRBD2. The CDR3 is made up of 16 amino acids. Unmatched junction bases numbered 6, after V lost 4 bases and J lost 0 bases. Germline assignment: CDR1 SGHDN and CDR2 FVKESK. The CDR3 reads CASSLKRGDSYNEQFF. DNA for the CDR3: TGTGCCAGCAGCCTAAAACGGGGGGACTCCTACAATGAGCAGTTCTTC.

This clonotype has just a few counts. The chain joins TRBV29-1 to TRBJ1-1; 11 nucleotides match TRBD1. V lost 3 bases to trimming and J lost 4 bases; unmatched junction nucleotides: 1. Germline values: CDR1 SQVTM, CDR2 ANQGSEA. The CDR3 contains 13 residues. The CDR3 DNA reads as TGCAGCGTTGAGGGGACAGGGGGCACTGAAGCTTTCTTT. It specifies CSVEGTGGTEAFF.

The chain is built from TRBV25-1 and TRBJ2-5; no firm D call. V was clipped by 7 bases and J by 0 bases, with 9 bases between them. This CDR3 region has 13 residues. The germline V gene has CDR1 MGHDK and CDR2 SYGVNS. The CDR3 bases are TGTGCCAGCACGGGCCCGTACCAAGAGACCCAGTACTTC. Amino acids: CASTGPYQETQYF.

The sample holds a few counts of this clonotype. V is TRBV6-6 and J is TRBJ2-6; possibly TRBD2 for D (5 bases). Between the trimmed V and J ends, which lost 7 bases and 2 bases, there was a span of 15 bases. The CDR3 extends over 16 amino acids. The germline CDR1 and CDR2 sequences are MNHNY and SVGAGI (reference sequence). CDR3 nucleotide sequence: TGTGCCAGCAACAAAAGGGTAGCGCCTGGGGCCAACGTCCTGACTTTC. Protein: CASNKRVAPGANVLTF.

The CDR3 region has the DNA TGTGCCAGCAGCTTAACGAAGGACAGCGCTAGCGCAGATACGCAGTATTTT. Encoded protein: CASSLTKDSASADTQYF. The rearrangement joins TRBV7-3 to TRBJ2-3; tentatively, D is TRBD1 or TRBD2 (6 bases each). Germline CDR1 SGHTA, CDR2 FQGTGA. This CDR3 spans 17 amino acids. Between the trimmed V and J ends, which lost 0 bases and 4 bases, there was a span of 17 bases.

This clonotype has just one count. The chain combines TRBV20-1 with TRBJ2-6, with a possible D match to TRBD1 (5 bases). This CDR3 is built from 18 residues. Germline CDR1 reads DFQATT; CDR2 reads SNEGSKA (reference sequence). V lost 0 bases and J 0 bases, leaving 15 bases between the germline ends. The CDR3 DNA reads as TGCAGTGCTAGAGATCGAGGTGACAGCTACTCTGGGGCCAACGTCCTGACTTTC. Residues: CSARDRGDSYSGANVLTF.

The V gene is TRBV12-3 or TRBV12-4, the J gene TRBJ1-2, with D perhaps TRBD1 (6 bases). The germline V and J ends were trimmed by 4 bases and 3 bases, with 15 bases remaining between them. The CDR3 is made up of 15 amino acids. CDR3 amino acids: CASSSRQESYYGYTF. The CDR3 DNA is TGTGCCAGCAGTTCCCGACAGGAGTCCTACTATGGCTACACCTTC.

This sequence joins TRBV5-1 and TRBJ1-2; 8 bases match TRBD1. The germline gives CDR1 SGHRS, CDR2 YFSETQ. This CDR3 is 15 amino acids long. V gave up 0 bases and J gave up 4 bases; unmatched junction bases: 5. This chain's CDR3 is CASSLGGQVPYGYTF. CDR3 in DNA: TGCGCCAGCAGCTTGGGGGGACAGGTTCCCTATGGCTACACCTTC.

This rearrangement joins TRBV4-1 to TRBJ2-7, with TRBD2 as a possible D gene (6 bases). Judging by the DNA end, TRBJ2-4 fits better; the J call may be wrong. The germline gives CDR1 MGHRA, CDR2 YSYEKL. This CDR3 contains 15 residues. The CDR3 sequence is CASSQVRPRGNIQYF. The CDR3 bases are TGCGCCAGCAGCCAAGTGAGACCGCGGGGCAACATTCAGTACTTC.

This clonotype occurred a few times. The chain uses TRBV5-6 and TRBJ2-1, with a tentative D call TRBD2 (7 bases). The length of the CDR3 is 17 residues. Germline V gives CDR1 SGHDT, CDR2 YYEEEE. Deletions cut 2 bases from V and 6 bases from J, with 21 bases between. CDR3 coding DNA: TGTGCCAGCAGCTTATTTGGGGGGGCTTCTCCCCTCAATGAGCAGTTCTTC. Translation gives CASSLFGGASPLNEQFF.